This TCR beta chain appears in the sequencing data of a study of control samples from healthy donors and cancer patients. Some clones are missing from TCRdb's copy, which holds only in-frame ones; the method was immunoSEQ multiplex PCR. The table has about 92,000 clones, around 82% seen once. This CDR3 spans 16 amino acids. Germline assignment: CDR1 MNHEY and CDR2 SMNVEV (reference sequence). Deletions cut 7 bases from V and 5 bases from J, with 23 bases between. The genes are TRBV27 and TRBJ1-2; possible D gene TRBD1, 5 bases. The sequenced sample was blood. The clonotype comes from a woman aged 60-75 years in good health. CDR3 nucleotide sequence: TGTGCCAGCACACCCCGAGGCGGGGCTCTCCTGTATGGCTACACCTTC. It encodes CASTPRGGALLYGYTF.